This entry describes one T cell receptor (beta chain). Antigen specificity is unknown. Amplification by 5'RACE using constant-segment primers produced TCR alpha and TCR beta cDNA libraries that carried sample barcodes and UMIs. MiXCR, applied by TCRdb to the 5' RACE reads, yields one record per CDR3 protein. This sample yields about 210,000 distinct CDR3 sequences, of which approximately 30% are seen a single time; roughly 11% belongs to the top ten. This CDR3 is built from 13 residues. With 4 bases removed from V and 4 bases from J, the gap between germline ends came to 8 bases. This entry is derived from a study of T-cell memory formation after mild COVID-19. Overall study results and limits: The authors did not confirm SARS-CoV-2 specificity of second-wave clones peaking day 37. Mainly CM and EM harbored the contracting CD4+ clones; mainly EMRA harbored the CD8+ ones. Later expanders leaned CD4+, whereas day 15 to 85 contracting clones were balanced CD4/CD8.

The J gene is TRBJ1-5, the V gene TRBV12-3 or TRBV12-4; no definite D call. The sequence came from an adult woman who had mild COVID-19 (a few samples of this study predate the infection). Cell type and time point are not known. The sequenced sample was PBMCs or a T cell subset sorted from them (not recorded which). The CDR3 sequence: CASSSQINQPQHF. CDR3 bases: TGTGCCAGCAGTTCCCAGATTAATCAGCCCCAGCATTTT.